This TCR beta chain was profiled in a study of vaccination and CD4 T cells after COVID-19. V gave up 4 bases and J gave up 5 bases, with 9 bases separating them. Germline V gene data show CDR1 as MNHNS and CDR2 as SASEGT. The CDR3 is 14 amino acids. Treatment specified: approximately 10-day PBMC culture with coronavirus spike peptide pools or control peptides (ViraFEST assay). Medium was half-exchanged with fresh IL-2 medium on days 3 and 7. With the Oncomine TCR Beta short-read assay, DNA from cultured CD4+ T cells was sequenced. TCRdb processed the PCR reads anew with MiXCR; each CDR3 protein has one entry. Of approximately 10,000 distinct CDR3 sequences listed, about 41% are singletons. Concerning this clonotype itself: Its antigen is still unknown.

The receptor was isolated from a human donor with COVID-19. The chain is built from TRBV6-1 and TRBJ1-6, with no clear D. The sample in question was cultured CD4+ T cells from blood, obtained after SARS-CoV-2 vaccination. CDR3 in amino acids: CASSVSRDNSPLHF. CDR3 nucleotides: TGTGCCAGCAGTGTATCGCGGGATAATTCACCCCTCCACTTT.